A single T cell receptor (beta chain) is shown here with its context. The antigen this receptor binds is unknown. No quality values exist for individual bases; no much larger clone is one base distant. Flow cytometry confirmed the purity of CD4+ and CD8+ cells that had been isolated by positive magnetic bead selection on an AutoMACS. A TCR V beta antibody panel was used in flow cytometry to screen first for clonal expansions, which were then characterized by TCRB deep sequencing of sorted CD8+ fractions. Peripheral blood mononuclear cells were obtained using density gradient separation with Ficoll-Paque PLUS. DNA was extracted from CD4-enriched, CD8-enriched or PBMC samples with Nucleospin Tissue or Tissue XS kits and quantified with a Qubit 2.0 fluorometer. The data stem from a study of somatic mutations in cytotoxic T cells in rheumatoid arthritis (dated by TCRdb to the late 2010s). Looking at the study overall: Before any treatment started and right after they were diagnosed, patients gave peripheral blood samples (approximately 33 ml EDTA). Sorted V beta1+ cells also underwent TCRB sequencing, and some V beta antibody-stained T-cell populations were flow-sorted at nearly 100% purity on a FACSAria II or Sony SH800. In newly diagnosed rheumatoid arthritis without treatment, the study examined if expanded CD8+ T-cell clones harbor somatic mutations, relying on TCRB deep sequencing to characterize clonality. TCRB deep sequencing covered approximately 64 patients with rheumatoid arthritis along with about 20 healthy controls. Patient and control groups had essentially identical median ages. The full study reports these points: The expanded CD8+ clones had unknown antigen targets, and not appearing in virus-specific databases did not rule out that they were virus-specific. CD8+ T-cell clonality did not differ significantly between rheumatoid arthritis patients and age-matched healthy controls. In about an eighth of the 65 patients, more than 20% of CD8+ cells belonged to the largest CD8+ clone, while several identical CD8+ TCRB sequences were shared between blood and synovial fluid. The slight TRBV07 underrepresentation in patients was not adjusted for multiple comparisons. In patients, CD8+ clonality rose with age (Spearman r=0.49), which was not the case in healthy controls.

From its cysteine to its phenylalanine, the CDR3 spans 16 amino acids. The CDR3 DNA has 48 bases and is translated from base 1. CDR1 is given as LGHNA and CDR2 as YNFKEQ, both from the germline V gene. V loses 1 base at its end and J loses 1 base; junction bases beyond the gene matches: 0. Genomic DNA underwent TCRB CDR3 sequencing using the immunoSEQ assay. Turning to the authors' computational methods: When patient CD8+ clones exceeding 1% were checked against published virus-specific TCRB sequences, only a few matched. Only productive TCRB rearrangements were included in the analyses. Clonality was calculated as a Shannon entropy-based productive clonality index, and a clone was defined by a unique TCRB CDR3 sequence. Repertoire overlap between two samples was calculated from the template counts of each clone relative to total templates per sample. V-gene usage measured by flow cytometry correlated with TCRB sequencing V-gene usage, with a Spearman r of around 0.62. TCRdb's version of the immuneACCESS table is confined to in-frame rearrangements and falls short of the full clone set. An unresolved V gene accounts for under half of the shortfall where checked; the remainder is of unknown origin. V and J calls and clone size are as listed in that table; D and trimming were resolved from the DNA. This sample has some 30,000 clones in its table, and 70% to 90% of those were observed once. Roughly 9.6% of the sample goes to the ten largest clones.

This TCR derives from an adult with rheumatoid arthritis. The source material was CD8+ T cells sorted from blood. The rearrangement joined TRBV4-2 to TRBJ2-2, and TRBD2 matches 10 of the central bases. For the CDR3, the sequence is CASSQGTSGNTGELFF. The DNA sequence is TGTGCCAGCAGCCAAGGGACTAGCGGGAACACCGGGGAGCTGTTTTTT.